This TCR beta chain was identified in a study of blood T cell repertoires in COVID-19 (dated by TCRdb to about 2020). Study-wide context: Samples from collaborators originated in the United States, Italy and Spain and spanned both the acute and convalescent phases of COVID-19. Samples came from the ongoing ImmuneRACE study (first 160 participants) plus 1,254 subjects from 6 global collaborators. A freely available public database, intended as a resource for researchers studying the immune response to SARS-CoV-2, is where the repertoires were released. Sample metadata almost always included a de-identified subject ID, COVID-19 status, age in years and sex. Deeply sampled blood TCRbeta repertoires from subjects exposed to, actively infected with, or recovered from COVID-19 were included in the dataset. The prospective study material was composed of cDNA or gDNA derived from T cells, B-cell-depleted T cells, or PBMCs. HLA class I and class II types, where available, came from metadata supplied by the sample provider rather than from assay-based typing.

About this clone itself: Its antigen is not yet known. The record has no base qualities; no much larger clone is one base away.

The full study reports these points: Clinical and demographic metadata were provided uncurated, with the amount varying by source and participant.

TCRbeta CDR3 regions were amplified from genomic DNA by means of the immunoSEQ Assay, a bias-controlled multiplex PCR. As for the original processing: The number of nucleated cells in each sample was estimated by amplification of reference gene primers within the assay. Sequence reads were collapsed and filtered to measure the absolute abundance of every unique TCRbeta CDR3 rearrangement. For each sample, productive Simpson clonality was calculated by taking the square root of Simpson's diversity index across productive rearrangements. TCRdb holds this immuneACCESS table with in-frame rearrangements only. Some clones are missing; in checked studies, unresolved V genes explain under half, and the rest has no known cause. V and J calls plus clone size are reproduced from that table; the DNA served to infer D and trimming. The sample records about 200,000 clones, around 81% of which are singletons. About 0.95% of the sample is taken by the ten largest.

The CDR3 holds 14 amino acids from the cysteine to the phenylalanine. The retained sequence is limited to the CDR3, 42 bases, with the frame set at the first base. The germline V gene provides CDR1 MDHEN and CDR2 SYDVKM. For this chain, trimming is 7 bases at the V end and 7 bases at the J end, and the number of junction bases without a gene match is 8. One collaborating source in Seattle enrolled patients during active infection and followed them longitudinally through the course of disease. The collaborating institutions used their own protocols to collect whole blood in K2EDTA tubes. Collaborator samples were shipped for TCRbeta analysis as frozen whole blood, isolated PBMCs, or DNA extracted from either sample type.

Sequencing used peripheral blood. The source of this sequence is a man in his sixties with COVID-19, enrolled during active disease. This chain joins TRBV28 to TRBJ2-7; 12 of the junction bases match TRBD1. The DNA sequence is TGTGCCAGCATTCAGGGACAGGGGGCAGGAGAGCAGTACTTC. Translated, it reads CASIQGQGAGEQYF.